The 31 T cell receptor beta chains below were found in one sample sequenced in a study of identical twins. TCRdb independently ran MiXCR on the 5' RACE reads; one entry per CDR3 protein. Here the sample spans some 200,000 distinct CDR3 sequences, under 10% being singletons. This same sample was also part of a study on yellow fever vaccine responses in identical twins.

Sequenced material: memory (CD45RO+) T cells sorted from blood. These receptors were obtained from a woman between 18 and 29 years old in good health.

This clonotype was seen repeatedly, ten times or more. V and J are TRBV20-1 and TRBJ2-7, with 8 positions matching TRBD2. The length of the CDR3 is 17 residues. CDR1 is DFQATT and CDR2 is SNEGSKA in the germline V gene (reference sequence). The V gene end was trimmed by 1 base and the J gene end by 0 bases; junction bases not matched to a gene: 11. The CDR3 is CSARVVGASGFSYEQYF. The CDR3 bases are TGCAGTGCTAGAGTTGTGGGGGCTAGCGGGTTCTCCTACGAGCAGTACTTC.

This clonotype came up a few times. The chain uses TRBV11-2 and TRBJ2-7, with unresolved D. Germline V CDR1 and CDR2: SGHAT, FQNNGV. Trimming took off 2 bases at V and 4 bases at J, with 0 bases between the two ends. The CDR3 totals 10 residues. The CDR3 sequence: CASSLYEQYF. CDR3 nucleotide sequence: TGTGCCAGCAGCTTATACGAGCAGTACTTC.

The chain is built from TRBV27 and TRBJ1-6; 9 nucleotides match TRBD1. Germline CDR1 is MNHEY and CDR2 is SMNVEV (reference sequence). V dropped 4 bases and J dropped 7; count of bases not matched to a gene: 5. The CDR3 is 15 residues long. The CDR3 DNA sequence: TGTGCCAGCAGTTCAACGGACAGGGGAAATTCACCCCTCCACTTT. It yields the protein CASSSTDRGNSPLHF.

This clonotype was observed a few times. The chain joins TRBV7-8 to TRBJ2-1; D remains ambiguous. This CDR3 region has 14 residues. The V and J ends lost 0 bases and 4 bases respectively, with 7 bases between them. Looked up from germline, CDR1 is SGHVS and CDR2 is FQNEAQ. Here the CDR3 DNA reads TGTGCCAGCAGCTTAGCTGAAGTGTACAATGAGCAGTTCTTC. Amino acids: CASSLAEVYNEQFF.

This clonotype was recorded at least ten times. The rearrangement joins TRBV5-1 to TRBJ2-5; 8 nucleotides match TRBD1. CDR3 length: 15 residues. The germline CDR1 and CDR2 sequences are SGHRS and YFSETQ. V lost 4 bases and J lost 4; bases outside the gene matches: 9. The CDR3 sequence is CASSLQGGIRETQYF. The CDR3 DNA sequence: TGCGCCAGCAGCCTACAGGGGGGAATCAGAGAGACCCAGTACTTC.

The sample holds many counts of this clonotype. The genes are TRBV12-3 or TRBV12-4 and TRBJ2-7, with a tentative D call TRBD2 (5 bases). The CDR3 has 15 residues. The V end lost 3 bases, the J end lost 6 bases, and 18 bases lay between the germline ends. The CDR3 region has the DNA TGTGCCAGCAGTTTCGGGATGAACATATGGGCCGAGCAGTACTTC. Its protein is CASSFGMNIWAEQYF.

The V call is TRBV2, the J call TRBJ2-1; D gene unclear. This CDR3 spans 12 amino acids. The germline V and J ends were trimmed by 2 bases and 7 bases, with 6 bases remaining between them. Germline V lookup: CDR1 SNHLY, CDR2 FYNNEI. CDR3 nucleotides: TGTGCCAGCAGTGAACCCCAGAATGAGCAGTTCTTC. This encodes CASSEPQNEQFF.

This clonotype was observed at least ten times. The V call is TRBV5-1, the J call TRBJ2-5, with a possible D match to TRBD1 (6 bases). This CDR3 comprises 16 residues. Germline V gene sequence: CDR1 SGHRS, CDR2 YFSETQ. The germline V and J ends were trimmed by 4 bases and 5 bases, with 21 bases remaining between them. CDR3 residues: CASSPGVFSTTETQYF. The CDR3 nucleotides read TGCGCCAGCAGCCCAGGGGTATTTTCTACCACGGAGACCCAGTACTTC.

This rearrangement joins TRBV7-3 to TRBJ1-1; 9 positions agree with TRBD1. The ends lost 0 bases at V and 11 bases at J; junction bases unmatched: 4. Germline V gene lookup returns CDR1 SGHTA and CDR2 FQGTGA. The CDR3 is 13 residues long. The CDR3 DNA reads TGTGCCAGCAGCTTAACGCGGGACAGGGAGGCTTTCTTT. Amino acids: CASSLTRDREAFF.

The chain recombines TRBV29-1 with TRBJ2-5; D is undetermined. Deletions cut 4 bases from V and 5 bases from J, with 20 bases between. Germline CDR1 SQVTM, CDR2 ANQGSEA. This CDR3 is 15 amino acids long. CDR3: CSVVFLEHKAETQYF. In DNA form, the CDR3 reads TGCAGCGTTGTATTCCTAGAACACAAGGCGGAGACCCAGTACTTC.

The table lists this clonotype with a few counts. DNA for the CDR3: TGCGCCAGCGACCCGGGGGGGAGAGGTGGGAATGAGCAGTTCTTC. Protein: CASDPGGRGGNEQFF. The chain recombines TRBV5-1 with TRBJ2-1; 8 nucleotides align to TRBD2. Germline values: CDR1 SGHRS, CDR2 YFSETQ. The CDR3 is made up of 15 amino acids. J was trimmed by 7 bases and V by 7 bases; bases with no gene match: 13.

The rearrangement links TRBV30 to TRBJ1-6, with a weak D call TRBD1 (5 bases). CDR3 length: 16 amino acids. From germline, CDR1 is GTSNPN and CDR2 SVGIG (reference sequence). The V gene lost 0 bases and the J gene lost 10 bases, with 19 bases spanning the gap. Here the CDR3 DNA reads TGTGCCTGGAGTGTAAGTCCAGGCACCGGGGGATCACCCCTCCACTTT. This encodes CAWSVSPGTGGSPLHF.

Comments on this clonotype: Its ends do not fully match the called genes, so a read error is possible. V gene TRBV20-1 combines with J gene TRBJ2-4, with D unclear. The CDR3 has 11 amino acids. Germline V gene sequence: CDR1 DFQATT, CDR2 SNEGSKA (reference sequence). The CDR3 region has the DNA TGCAGTGTTCTGGCCAATAACATTCAGTACTTC. Protein: CSVLANNIQYF.

This clonotype came up a few times. The V gene is TRBV12-3 or TRBV12-4, the J gene TRBJ2-3; 14 bases fit TRBD2. J was trimmed by 0 bases and V by 3 bases; bases with no gene match: 14. The CDR3 extends over 21 amino acids. CDR3 protein: CASSFTPGLAGAFLSTDTQYF. CDR3 coding DNA: TGTGCCAGCAGTTTCACTCCGGGACTAGCGGGAGCCTTCCTTAGCACAGATACGCAGTATTTT.

This clonotype was seen many times. The V and J genes are TRBV11-2 and TRBJ1-6, with a tentative D call TRBD1 (5 bases). The length of the CDR3 is 15 residues. The germline CDR1 and CDR2 sequences are SGHAT and FQNNGV. V dropped 0 bases and J dropped 7 bases, with 10 bases sitting between them. CDR3 region: CASSLERGWNSPLHF. CDR3 coding DNA: TGTGCCAGCAGCTTAGAGAGGGGATGGAATTCACCCCTCCACTTT.

This clonotype was seen many times. This chain uses TRBV4-2 with TRBJ2-1; tentative D call: TRBD2 (5 bases). Trimming took off 4 bases at V and 7 bases at J, with 23 bases between the two ends. Germline V lookup: CDR1 LGHNA, CDR2 YNFKEQ. The CDR3 covers 17 residues. The CDR3 DNA follows: TGTGCCAGCAGCCGAAAACCCGGCGGGTCGATTGGGAATGAGCAGTTCTTC. Residues: CASSRKPGGSIGNEQFF.

V usage is TRBV12-5 and J usage is TRBJ2-1; TRBD2 agrees at 11 bases. Looked up from germline, CDR1 is LGHNT and CDR2 is FRNRAP. V was pared by 6 bases and J by 0 bases, with 4 bases of the junction left unmatched. The CDR3 has 16 amino acids. This CDR3 reads CASGIGLAGSYNEQFF. CDR3 nucleotides: TGTGCTAGTGGAATCGGACTAGCGGGCTCCTACAATGAGCAGTTCTTC.

The rearrangement links TRBV6-2 or TRBV6-3 to TRBJ2-5; D is possibly TRBD1 (6 bases). The CDR3 runs 16 residues. The germline V and J ends were trimmed by 8 bases and 1 base, with 20 bases remaining between them. CDR1 is MNHEY, CDR2 SVGEGT, per germline. CDR3 sequence reads: CASVRVGAAVQETQYF. The CDR3 DNA follows: TGTGCCAGCGTTCGAGTGGGGGCAGCGGTCCAAGAGACCCAGTACTTC.

The sample holds many counts of this clonotype. The chain employs TRBV16 and TRBJ2-3, with D possibly TRBD1 on 5 matching bases. CDR1 and CDR2 from the germline V gene are KGHSY and FQNENV. The CDR3 spans 14 residues. V gave up 1 base and J gave up 6 bases, with 11 bases separating them. CDR3 loop: CASSQFGSGDTQYF. CDR3 sequence (DNA): TGTGCCAGCAGCCAATTTGGATCAGGGGATACGCAGTATTTT.

The chain recombines TRBV27 with TRBJ1-1, with D maybe TRBD1 (5 bases). With 9 bases removed from V and 3 bases from J, the gap between germline ends came to 14 bases. The CDR3 covers 13 residues. From germline, CDR1 is MNHEY and CDR2 SMNVEV (reference sequence). The CDR3 reads CASRGSGDTEAFF. The CDR3 DNA is TGTGCCAGTAGGGGCTCGGGGGACACTGAAGCTTTCTTT.

By share, this clonotype counts as medium-sized. This chain joins TRBV15 and TRBJ1-3; D unresolved. The length of the CDR3 is 16 residues. Trimming pared 3 bases from V and 1 base from J, leaving 13 bases between. Germline CDR1 and CDR2: LNHNV and YYDKDF (reference sequence). The CDR3 protein is CATSSIMEVSGNTIYF. Written as DNA, the CDR3 is TGTGCCACCAGCAGTATTATGGAGGTTTCTGGAAACACCATATATTTT.

In its sample, this clonotype was seen many times. This sequence joins TRBV20-1 and TRBJ2-1; 7 nucleotides agree with TRBD2. The CDR3 has 14 residues. V trimming: 6 bases; J trimming: 1 base; junction bases outside the gene matches: 6. Germline CDR1 reads DFQATT; CDR2 reads SNEGSKA (reference sequence). The CDR3 nucleotides read TGCAGTGCCACGACGCGGGAGTCCTACAATGAGCAGTTCTTC. Encoded protein: CSATTRESYNEQFF.

Here the CDR3 reads CASSLLSGGSNSPLHF. The CDR3 bases are TGTGCCAGCAGCTTACTGAGTGGAGGGAGCAATTCACCCCTCCACTTT. The chain carries TRBV11-2 and TRBJ1-6; the D is unclear. V gave up 2 bases and J gave up 7 bases, with 15 bases separating them. Germline CDR1 reads SGHAT; CDR2 reads FQNNGV. The CDR3 is made up of 16 amino acids.

This clonotype was picked up many times. This chain links TRBV2 with TRBJ2-3; D unclear. The length of the CDR3 is 13 residues. The V end was cut by 6 bases, the J end by 2 bases, with 9 bases between. Germline V CDR1 and CDR2: SNHLY, FYNNEI. The CDR3 DNA reads as TGTGCCAGCAGAGCCCCCGACACAGATACGCAGTATTTT. Translating it yields CASRAPDTDTQYF. The variable domain in full, with the rest retrieved from reference TRBV2 and TRBJ2-3, is EPEVTQTPSHQVTQMGQEVILRCVPISNHLYFYWYRQILGQKVEFLVSFYNNEISEKSEIFDDQFSVERPDGSNFTLKIRSTKLEDSAMYFCASRAPDTDTQYFGPGTRLTVL.

This clonotype appeared many times. The chain has TRBV12-3 or TRBV12-4 and TRBJ2-5, with TRBD2 matching 11 bases. Germline trimming cut 6 bases from V and 5 bases from J; bases unmatched to any gene: 11. This CDR3 has 16 amino acids. The CDR3 nucleotides are TGTGCCAGCAGCAGGACCCCGAGGACTAGCGGGGAGACCCAGTACTTC. Protein sequence: CASSRTPRTSGETQYF.

This clonotype was recorded many times. This rearrangement joins TRBV28 to TRBJ1-3; D is unresolved. Germline assignment: CDR1 MDHEN and CDR2 SYDVKM. The CDR3 sequence is 13 residues long. With 8 bases removed from V and 4 bases from J, the gap between germline ends came to 12 bases. CDR3 sequence: CASVGQHGNTIYF. CDR3 DNA sequence: TGTGCCAGCGTGGGCCAGCACGGAAACACCATATATTTT. Full variable domain (outside the CDR3, taken from reference TRBV28 and TRBJ1-3): DVKVTQSSRYLVKRTGEKVFLECVQDMDHENMFWYRQDPGLGLRLIYFSYDVKMKEKGDIPEGYSVSREKKERFSLILESASTNQTSMYLCASVGQHGNTIYFGEGSWLTVV.

This clonotype was detected many times. The rearrangement links TRBV20-1 to TRBJ2-2; D might be TRBD1 (5 bases). The CDR3 is made up of 14 amino acids. Germline V gene data show CDR1 as DFQATT and CDR2 as SNEGSKA (reference sequence). The V end lost 3 bases, the J end lost 0 bases, and 8 bases lay between the germline ends. CDR3 nucleotides: TGCAGTGCTAGGCAGGGTACGAACACCGGGGAGCTGTTTTTT. Its protein product is CSARQGTNTGELFF.

This clonotype was observed a few times. V is TRBV6-2 or TRBV6-3 and J is TRBJ2-7; D might be TRBD1 or TRBD2, each matching 5 bases. The V gene lost 2 bases and the J gene lost 1 base, with 12 bases spanning the gap. The CDR3 is 15 residues long. Germline CDR1 reads MNHEY; CDR2 reads SVGEGT. CDR3 DNA sequence: TGTGCCAGCAGTTACCGGGGTGACAGTTCCTACGAGCAGTACTTC. Amino acids: CASSYRGDSSYEQYF.

The chain joins TRBV9 to TRBJ2-7, with 14 bases matching TRBD2. The CDR3 spans 20 residues. The V gene end was trimmed by 0 bases and the J gene end by 0 bases; junction bases not matched to a gene: 11. Germline assignment: CDR1 SGDLS and CDR2 YYNGEE. As DNA, the CDR3 is TGTGCCAGCAGCGTAGAAAGCCTGACTAGCGGGAGGGCCAGCTCCTACGAGCAGTACTTC. As protein: CASSVESLTSGRASSYEQYF.

V gene TRBV4-2 combines with J gene TRBJ2-7; D uncertain. The CDR3 length is 13 residues. Germline V gene sequence: CDR1 LGHNA, CDR2 YNFKEQ. V was pared by 0 bases and J by 5 bases, with 8 bases between. This chain's CDR3 is CASSQEALDEQYF. The CDR3 DNA reads TGTGCCAGCAGCCAAGAAGCGCTAGACGAGCAGTACTTC.

The chain employs TRBV7-2 and TRBJ1-1, with D tentatively TRBD1 (5 bases). This CDR3 is built from 14 residues. The germline V gene encodes CDR1 SGHTA and CDR2 FQGNSA. Between the trimmed V and J ends, which lost 5 bases and 5 bases, there was a span of 15 bases. CDR3 nucleotides: TGTGCCAGCAGCACGGCGGGGGGTCGGACTGAAGCTTTCTTT. Translated, it gives CASSTAGGRTEAFF.